This T cell receptor beta chain appears in the sequencing data of a study of OX40 agonist ivuxolimab in advanced cancers. Study-wide context: Ivuxolimab, which is an agonistic anti-OX40 (CD134) antibody, was administered to the patients. Ivuxolimab was delivered to patients intravenously every 2 weeks at doses spanning 0.01 to 10 mg/kg.

Regarding the study as a whole: The work left the antigen specificity of expanded peripheral T cells undetermined. Among the lowest peripheral clonal expansion occurred in 0.1-3.0 mg/kg partial responders.

In this sample, this clone turned up once. Its antigen is not identified. Sequenced by immunoSEQ multiplex PCR; TCRdb stores in-frame clones only, minus some. This table has about 64,000 clones, about 89% appearing once. Sequencing used CD4+ or CD8+ T cells sorted from blood, obtained in a trial of the OX40 agonist ivuxolimab. This clonotype was sampled from an adult with an advanced solid tumor such as melanoma, head and neck, liver or kidney cancer.

CDR3 sequence: CASSYGPGETQYF. The DNA of the CDR3 is TGTGCCAGCAGTTACGGCCCGGGGGAGACCCAGTACTTC. V is TRBV6-5 and J is TRBJ2-5; tentatively, D is TRBD2 (5 bases). This CDR3 spans 13 amino acids. V was trimmed by 2 bases and J by 5 bases, leaving 9 bases between them. Per the germline V gene, CDR1 is MNHEY and CDR2 is SVGAGI.